The 17 T cell receptor beta chains below all came from one sample that was sequenced in a study of T cells in Graves' hyperthyroidism and ophthalmopathy (dated by TCRdb to about 2019). Library prep was done by multiplex PCR. Sequencing took place on an Illumina HiSeq 2000. The TCR beta CDR3 regions were amplified from the RNA transcripts. A first-round RT-PCR of the TCR CDR3 used the HTBI primer set with the Qiagen OneStep RT-PCR kit. TCRdb reprocessed the public reads (quality trimming at Q25 with fastp, clone calling with MiXCR) and kept in-frame beta chains. Rows with one shared CDR3 protein collapse into an entry with the most common genes and DNA. The sample has about 290,000 distinct CDR3 sequences on record, about 19% of them singletons. The biggest ten clones account for roughly 40% of the sample. Sequenced: blood. The origin of the receptors is a man in his forties or fifties with Graves' ophthalmopathy.

This clonotype was observed at least ten times. V usage is TRBV10-3 and J usage is TRBJ1-1, with D unresolved. The germline gives CDR1 ENHRY, CDR2 SYGVKD. The CDR3 sequence is 15 residues long. V was clipped by 4 bases and J by 0 bases, with 12 bases between them. CDR3 nucleotide sequence: TGTGCCATCAGTGTTGGGAAACAGATGAACACTGAAGCTTTCTTT. It yields the protein CAISVGKQMNTEAFF.

The gene calls are TRBV11-2 and TRBJ2-1; D is tentatively TRBD1 or TRBD2 (6 bases each). Germline V gene lookup returns CDR1 SGHAT and CDR2 FQNNGV. The germline V and J ends were trimmed by 5 bases and 8 bases, with 19 bases remaining between them. This CDR3 has 15 residues. CDR3 region: CASSQEGGLRDEQFF. The CDR3 DNA reads TGTGCCAGCAGCCAAGAGGGGGGACTCCGCGATGAGCAGTTCTTC.

The J gene is TRBJ2-5, the V gene TRBV20-1; 10 nucleotides match TRBD2. The CDR3 runs to 15 residues. The J segment lost 4 bases and the V segment lost 4 bases, leaving 9 bases of the junction unmatched. CDR1 is DFQATT and CDR2 is SNEGSKA in the germline V gene (reference sequence). CDR3 loop: CSATITSGTLETQYF. Written as DNA, the CDR3 is TGCAGTGCTACGATAACTAGCGGGACTTTAGAGACCCAGTACTTC.

The sample holds many counts of this clonotype. The V gene is TRBV30, the J gene TRBJ1-2; perhaps TRBD1 as D (5 bases). The CDR3 has 14 amino acids. Germline loops: CDR1 GTSNPN, CDR2 SVGIG (reference sequence). The V gene lost 3 bases and the J gene lost 7 bases, with 18 bases spanning the gap. This chain's CDR3 is CAWRPVKGPGGYTF. CDR3 coding DNA: TGTGCCTGGAGGCCCGTCAAGGGGCCGGGTGGCTACACCTTC.

The chain links TRBV10-3 to TRBJ1-5; D uncertain. Germline values: CDR1 ENHRY, CDR2 SYGVKD. CDR3 size: 13 residues. Trimming took 5 bases from V and 0 from J, leaving 5 bases between them. The CDR3 coding sequence is TGTGCCATCAGTTCGTATAGCAATCAGCCCCAGCATTTT. It is translated as CAISSYSNQPQHF.

This clonotype was seen many times. The gene calls are TRBV28 and TRBJ1-1, with 11 bases lining up with TRBD1. The CDR3 loop spans 15 amino acids. Trimming at V came to 6 bases and at J to 4 bases, leaving 7 bases not matched to a gene. CDR1 MDHEN and CDR2 SYDVKM come from the germline V gene. The CDR3 loop reads CASSAPGQGGTEAFF. The CDR3, as DNA: TGTGCCAGCAGCGCCCCGGGACAGGGGGGCACTGAAGCTTTCTTT.

This clonotype was seen just once. The gene calls are TRBV15 and TRBJ2-7; 8 positions agree with TRBD1. This CDR3 is built from 14 residues. The V gene's germline CDR1 is LNHNV and CDR2 YYDKDF (reference sequence). With V trimmed by 0 bases and J by 6 bases, 4 bases remained unmatched. CDR3 nucleotides: TGTGCCACCAGCAGAGACAGGGGGCTTTTCGAGCAGTACTTC. Its translation: CATSRDRGLFEQYF.

This clonotype was seen a handful of times. V usage is TRBV28 and J usage is TRBJ2-3; D uncertain. The CDR3 is 15 residues long. CDR1 MDHEN and CDR2 SYDVKM come from the germline V gene. The V end was cut by 6 bases, the J end by 6 bases, with 19 bases between. The DNA of the CDR3 is TGTGCCAGCAGCCCCCCCGGGTATCGCCGGGATACGCAGTATTTT. Translation gives CASSPPGYRRDTQYF. The whole variable domain, remainder taken from reference TRBV28 and TRBJ2-3, is DVKVTQSSRYLVKRTGEKVFLECVQDMDHENMFWYRQDPGLGLRLIYFSYDVKMKEKGDIPEGYSVSREKKERFSLILESASTNQTSMYLCASSPPGYRRDTQYFGPGTRLTVL.

The rearrangement links TRBV7-2 to TRBJ1-4; 9 bases align to TRBD1. The CDR3 contains 15 residues. V lost 5 bases to trimming and J lost 2 bases; unmatched junction nucleotides: 3. Per the germline V gene, CDR1 is SGHTA and CDR2 is FQGNSA. The CDR3 sequence: CASSLQGATNEKLFF. DNA for the CDR3: TGTGCCAGCAGCCTACAGGGGGCCACTAATGAAAAACTGTTTTTT.

The chain joins TRBV7-9 to TRBJ1-1; 7 bases fit TRBD1. Trimming took 5 bases from V and 0 from J; bases not matched to a gene: 6. CDR1 and CDR2 (germline): SEHNR, FQNEAQ (reference sequence). The CDR3 totals 15 residues. The CDR3 DNA is TGTGCCAGCAGCCCCGGACAGGAGATGAACACTGAAGCTTTCTTT. This encodes CASSPGQEMNTEAFF.

This clonotype was detected many times. This chain connects TRBV12-3 or TRBV12-4 to TRBJ1-5, with D possibly TRBD1 on 6 matching bases. Trimming took 4 bases from V and 7 from J, leaving 11 bases between them. There are 13 residues in the CDR3. The CDR3 coding sequence is TGTGCCAGCAGTTACCAGGGGAGCCAGCCCCAGCATTTT. As protein: CASSYQGSQPQHF.

This clonotype was seen more than once but under ten times. CDR3 in amino acids: CASSAVQGNTEAFF. The CDR3 DNA reads as TGCGCCAGCAGCGCAGTACAGGGTAACACTGAAGCTTTCTTT. The rearrangement uses TRBV5-1 and TRBJ1-1; a possible D gene is TRBD1 (6 bases). The V and J ends lost 4 bases and 2 bases respectively, with 12 bases between them. This CDR3 has 14 residues. Germline-derived CDR1 and CDR2 are SGHRS and YFSETQ.

This clonotype came up many times. The rearrangement links TRBV7-2 to TRBJ2-1, with D tentatively TRBD1 or TRBD2 (6 bases each). Looked up from germline, CDR1 is SGHTA and CDR2 is FQGNSA. CDR3 length: 17 residues. V lost 0 bases and J lost 6, with 18 bases in between. This CDR3 reads CASSLAYRGTRGNEQFF. The CDR3 nucleotides are TGTGCCAGCAGCTTAGCTTACCGGGGGACCAGGGGCAATGAGCAGTTCTTC.

This clonotype was counted many times. V gene TRBV2 combines with J gene TRBJ2-2, with D unresolved. CDR3 length: 13 amino acids. Trimming pared 5 bases from V and 5 bases from J, leaving 9 bases between. Germline CDR1 SNHLY, CDR2 FYNNEI. CDR3 residues: CASSILRTGELFF. CDR3 coding DNA: TGTGCCAGCAGTATCCTGAGGACCGGGGAGCTGTTTTTT.

The sample holds a few counts of this clonotype. This chain joins TRBV9 and TRBJ1-3, with D possibly TRBD1 on 6 matching bases. V was trimmed by 2 bases and J by 2 bases, leaving 8 bases between them. This CDR3 spans 14 amino acids. Germline loops: CDR1 SGDLS, CDR2 YYNGEE. CDR3 bases: TGTGCCAGCAGCGTGGGACAAACTGGAAACACCATATATTTT. Translated, it gives CASSVGQTGNTIYF.

This clonotype was detected ten times or more. The chain has TRBV3-1 and TRBJ2-7; D unclear. Trimming left V 1 base short and J 3 bases short, with 4 bases between. CDR3 size: 12 residues. Germline assignment: CDR1 LGHDT and CDR2 YNNKEL (reference sequence). The CDR3 nucleotides are TGTGCCAGCAGCCAAGGGTACTACGAGCAGTACTTC. Its translation: CASSQGYYEQYF.

The chain recombines TRBV11-2 with TRBJ2-7; the match to TRBD2 covers 10 bases. The CDR3 is made up of 16 amino acids. Germline CDR1 and CDR2: SGHAT and FQNNGV. The V and J ends lost 6 bases and 2 bases, in that order; junction bases with no gene match: 10. CDR3 residues: CASRRIAGGETYEQYF. In DNA, the CDR3 is TGTGCCAGCAGGAGAATAGCGGGAGGAGAAACCTACGAGCAGTACTTC.